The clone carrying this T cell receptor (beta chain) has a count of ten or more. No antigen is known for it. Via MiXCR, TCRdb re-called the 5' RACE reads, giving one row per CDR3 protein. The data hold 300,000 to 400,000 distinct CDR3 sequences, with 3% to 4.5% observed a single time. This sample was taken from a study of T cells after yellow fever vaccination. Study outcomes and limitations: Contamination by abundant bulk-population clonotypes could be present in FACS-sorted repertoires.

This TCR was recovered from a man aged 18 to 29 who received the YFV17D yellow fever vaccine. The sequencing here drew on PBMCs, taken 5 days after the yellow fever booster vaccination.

CDR3 region: CASSLETGRNQPQHF. The CDR3 region has the DNA TGTGCCAGCAGTTTAGAGACAGGTCGCAATCAGCCCCAGCATTTT. The gene calls are TRBV12-3 or TRBV12-4 and TRBJ1-5; D is perhaps TRBD1 (6 bases). This CDR3 region has 15 residues. V lost 1 base, J lost 2 bases, and 9 bases lay in between.